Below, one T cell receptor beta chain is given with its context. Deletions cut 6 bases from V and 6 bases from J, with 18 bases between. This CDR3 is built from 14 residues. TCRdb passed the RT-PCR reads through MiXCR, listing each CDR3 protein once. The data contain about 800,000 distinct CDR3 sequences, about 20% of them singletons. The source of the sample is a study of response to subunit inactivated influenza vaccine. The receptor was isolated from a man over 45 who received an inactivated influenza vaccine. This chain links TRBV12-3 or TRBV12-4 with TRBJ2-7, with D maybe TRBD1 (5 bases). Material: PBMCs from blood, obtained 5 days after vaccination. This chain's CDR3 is CASSTPGHSGEQYF. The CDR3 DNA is TGTGCCAGCAGCACCCCCGGACATTCCGGCGAGCAGTACTTC.